The source of this T cell receptor beta chain is a study of blood T cell repertoires in COVID-19. Recruits, aged about 18 to 100 years, lived in 24 US areas. Cohorts were determined from participant-reported clinical history. Trimming took off 6 bases at V and 0 bases at J, with 17 bases between the two ends. The V gene's germline CDR1 is MNHEY and CDR2 SVGEGT. This CDR3 contains 17 residues. Per the original data handling: Researchers report that nucleated cell counts were estimated from reference gene primer amplification. TCRdb's copy holds only in-frame clones and misses some; the assay was immunoSEQ multiplex PCR. V, J and clone size reflect that table, while D and trimming were determined from the DNA. The data hold some 400,000 clones, with roughly nine tenths observed a single time.

Input material: PBMCs or T cells enriched from blood (not recorded which). This clonotype was sampled from a woman aged 25 to 39 who had recovered from COVID-19. V usage is TRBV6-2 or TRBV6-3 and J usage is TRBJ2-2; a possible D gene is TRBD2 (6 bases). CDR3 sequence: CASSQRALATNTGELFF. The CDR3 DNA reads as TGTGCCAGCAGCCAAAGAGCCCTAGCGACGAACACCGGGGAGCTGTTTTTT.